These T cell receptor beta chains were read from a single sample in a study of shared clonotypes between healthy human individuals. This table comes from immunoSEQ multiplex PCR, and its TCRdb copy is limited to in-frame clones, with some not included. The sample lists about 2.4 million clones; approximately 93% were seen once. Material: naive CD4+ T cells from PBMCs. All receptors come from a young man in good health. Some clones in this sample may be carry-over from other donors' samples. Each CDR3 is given with its conserved first and last residue. The D gene is left open where the match is weak. Clone size is given for some rows only: seen once, a few or many times, or a class if the clone is expanded.

d_gene	v_gene	abundance	j_gene	CDR3nt	CDR3aa
TRBD2	TRBV5-6	.	TRBJ2-5	TGTGCCAGCAGCTTGGGGGGGCTAGCGGGAGCTCCAAAAGAGACCCAGTACTTC	CASSLGGLAGAPKETQYF
TRBD1	TRBV19	once	TRBJ1-5	TGTGCCAGACCAGACAGGGACAATCAGCCCCAGCATTTT	CARPDRDNQPQHF
TRBD1	TRBV4-1	.	TRBJ1-2	TGCGCCAGCAGCCAAGATACCGACAGGGGCTGGGGCTACACCTTC	CASSQDTDRGWGYTF
.	TRBV30	.	TRBJ2-2	TGTGCCTGGATAACGGGCCTGAACACCGGGGAGCTGTTTTTT	CAWITGLNTGELFF
TRBD2	TRBV7-2	.	TRBJ2-1	TGTGCCAGCAGGTCCCGACTAGCGGGAGGGTCAATTTACAATGAGCAGTTCTTC	CASRSRLAGGSIYNEQFF
.	TRBV28	.	TRBJ2-5	TGTGCCAGCAGGGTGGAGGAGACCCAGTACTTC	CASRVEETQYF
.	TRBV29-1	.	TRBJ2-1	TGCAGCGTAGTAGCGGTCAGCTCCTACAATGAGCAGTTCTTC	CSVVAVSSYNEQFF
.	TRBV11-3	.	TRBJ2-1	TGTGCCAGCAGCGACAACTCGCGGCGGAATGAGCAGTTCTTC	CASSDNSRRNEQFF
.	TRBV4-3	.	TRBJ2-1	TGCGCCAGCAGCCATAGAGGCCGGGATGAGCAGTTCTTC	CASSHRGRDEQFF
TRBD2	TRBV28	.	TRBJ2-7	TGTGCCAGCAGCGAACCCACGTCTAGCGGGAGCGGCAAGCAGTACTTC	CASSEPTSSGSGKQYF
TRBD2	TRBV7-6	.	TRBJ2-7	TGTGCCAGCAGCCCCCGACTAGCGGAGTACGAGCAGTACTTC	CASSPRLAEYEQYF
.	TRBV28	.	TRBJ1-1	TGTGCCAGCAGTCCCGTCTTGGCCACTGAAGCTTTCTTT	CASSPVLATEAFF
.	TRBV5-1	.	TRBJ2-7	TGCGCCAGCAGCTTGGGCAGGGCGTCCTACGAGCAGTACTTC	CASSLGRASYEQYF
TRBD1	TRBV5-6	.	TRBJ1-1	TGTGCCAGCAGCTTGGGGCAGGGGGAATTCTCGACTGAAGCTTTCTTT	CASSLGQGEFSTEAFF
TRBD1	TRBV27	.	TRBJ2-2	TGTGCCAGCAGTACAAACAGGGGGGCCGGGGAGCTGTTTTTT	CASSTNRGAGELFF
TRBD1	TRBV29-1	.	TRBJ2-3	TGTAGCGTCGGGACAGGGGGCTCAGATACGCAGTATTTT	CSVGTGGSDTQYF
.	TRBV7-3	few	TRBJ1-1	TGTGCCAGCAGCCCGACCCGTTATGACACTGAAGCTTTCTTT	CASSPTRYDTEAFF
.	TRBV27	once	TRBJ2-5	TGTGCCAGCAGACTTATGGGGCAAGAGACCCAGTACTTC	CASRLMGQETQYF
.	TRBV9	.	TRBJ1-2	TGTGCCAGCAGCGTAGGTTATACTGCTAACTATGGCTACACCTTC	CASSVGYTANYGYTF
TRBD1	TRBV14	few	TRBJ2-1	TGTGCCAGCAGCCTTGACAGGGGATTGAGAGGGCAGTTCTTC	CASSLDRGLRGQFF
.	TRBV19	once	TRBJ1-1	TGTGCCAGTAGTATAGGCCTGGGACGGAACACTGAAGCTTTCTTT	CASSIGLGRNTEAFF
.	TRBV9	.	TRBJ1-1	TGTGCCAGCAGCGTTTCGTCCCAGAACACTGAAGCTTTCTTT	CASSVSSQNTEAFF
.	TRBV10-3	once	TRBJ1-3	TGTGCCATCAGTGACCAGGCTCGCTCTGGAAACACCATATATTTT	CAISDQARSGNTIYF
.	TRBV6-5	.	TRBJ1-2	TGTGCCAGCAGTCACTTTTCGGGGGGGTTAAACTATGGCTACACCTTC	CASSHFSGGLNYGYTF
TRBD2	TRBV7-9	.	TRBJ2-2	TGTGCCAGCAGCCCAAGGACTAGCGGGAGTACCGGGGAGCTGTTTTTT	CASSPRTSGSTGELFF
.	TRBV5-6	.	TRBJ2-5	TGTGCCAGCGCCGTGTGGGCGGCCCAAGAGACCCAGTACTTC	CASAVWAAQETQYF
.	TRBV7-9	few	TRBJ2-1	TGTGCCAGCAGCCAGATAGGGGTTTCGGTCAATGAGCAGTTCTTC	CASSQIGVSVNEQFF
TRBD1	TRBV6-5	.	TRBJ2-7	TGTGCCAGCAGTTACTCGACCGGGACAGGGGCTGGCGAGCAGTACTTC	CASSYSTGTGAGEQYF
TRBD1	TRBV7-6	few	TRBJ1-1	TGTGCCAGCAGCCCGAAGGACAGGTTGAACACTGAAGCTTTCTTT	CASSPKDRLNTEAFF
TRBD1	TRBV30	.	TRBJ1-6	TGTGCCTGGAGTGTAAGGCGAATCGACAGGGATTATAATTCACCCCTCCACTTT	CAWSVRRIDRDYNSPLHF
TRBD1	TRBV5-1	.	TRBJ1-4	TGCGCCAGCAGCTTGGTGACAGGGGCTAATGAAAAACTGTTTTTT	CASSLVTGANEKLFF
.	TRBV5-1	.	TRBJ2-3	TGCGCCAGCAGCCCCCTGCCGGGAGATAGCACAGATACGCAGTATTTT	CASSPLPGDSTDTQYF
.	TRBV4-1	.	TRBJ2-5	TGCGCCAGCAGCCAAGACCTGGGACCGCTGAGAGTCCAGTACTTC	CASSQDLGPLRVQYF
.	TRBV7-9	.	TRBJ2-3	TGTGCCAGCAGCTTAGAGGGAAGCACAGATACGCAGTATTTT	CASSLEGSTDTQYF
TRBD2	TRBV27	.	TRBJ2-6	TGTGCCAGCAGTTTGGGGCTGGGGGGGTTGGTCAAATCAGGGGCCAACGTCCTGACTTTC	CASSLGLGGLVKSGANVLTF
.	TRBV15	.	TRBJ1-3	TGTGCCACCAGCAGAGATGGACGGCTGGGTTCTGGAAACACCATATATTTT	CATSRDGRLGSGNTIYF
TRBD1	TRBV15	.	TRBJ2-2	TGTGCCACCAGTCCGACAGGGGGCACCGGGGAGCTGTTTTTT	CATSPTGGTGELFF
.	TRBV28	.	TRBJ1-1	TGTGCCAGCAGTCCTCCCAGGGGAAGGACTGAAGCTTTCTTT	CASSPPRGRTEAFF
.	TRBV5-1	.	TRBJ2-5	TGCGCCAGCAGCACGGCGACGGGCATCCCAGAGACCCAGTACTTC	CASSTATGIPETQYF
.	TRBV4-1	once	TRBJ1-5	TGCGCCAGCAGCCAAGTATATCCCTCAGGGAACCAGCCCCAGCATTTT	CASSQVYPSGNQPQHF
.	TRBV9	.	TRBJ2-2	TGTGCCAGCAGCGTACGTAGCGGAGCCTACACCGGGGAGCTGTTTTTT	CASSVRSGAYTGELFF
TRBD2	TRBV30	.	TRBJ2-3	TGTGCCTGGAGGGGAGGGCTAGGTACGCAGTATTTT	CAWRGGLGTQYF
.	TRBV28	.	TRBJ1-1	TGTGCCAGCAGTGCCATGGGGGGGAACACTGAAGCTTTCTTT	CASSAMGGNTEAFF
.	TRBV19	.	TRBJ2-5	TGTGCCAGTAGTCCCGGGACCCTTGGAGAGACCCAGTACTTC	CASSPGTLGETQYF
.	TRBV9	few	TRBJ2-1	TGTGCCAGCAGCGTAGTTAGCTCCTACAATGAGCAGTTCTTC	CASSVVSSYNEQFF
.	TRBV5-4	.	TRBJ2-3	TGTGCCAGCAGCTTGGATGGACAGATTAGCACAGATACGCAGTATTTT	CASSLDGQISTDTQYF
TRBD2	TRBV18	.	TRBJ2-2	TGTGCCAGCTCCCAACCGGGACTAGCGGGGACCGGGGAGCTGTTTTTT	CASSQPGLAGTGELFF
TRBD1	TRBV7-3	.	TRBJ2-2	TGTGCCAGCAGCTTATTGGACAGGGCTAACACCGGGGAGCTGTTTTTT	CASSLLDRANTGELFF
.	TRBV28	.	TRBJ2-2	TGTGCCAGCAAATGGGCGGGCGGGGAGCTGTTTTTT	CASKWAGGELFF
.	TRBV6-5	.	TRBJ1-2	TGTGCCAGCCGAATGGGGGCCCGCGCTGGCTACACCTTC	CASRMGARAGYTF
.	TRBV11-2	.	TRBJ1-4	TGTGCCAGCAGCTTACCTTCAGTCGGGAAACTGTTTTTT	CASSLPSVGKLFF
.	TRBV6-1	.	TRBJ1-2	TGTGCCAGCAGCGGACAGATCCCCTATGGCTACACCTTC	CASSGQIPYGYTF
.	TRBV7-9	.	TRBJ2-6	TGTGCCAGCAGCTTCCGCCGTTCCGGGGCCAACGTCCTGACTTTC	CASSFRRSGANVLTF
TRBD2	TRBV5-1	.	TRBJ2-5	TGCGCCAGCAGCTTGGCCGGGTCGGGAGGGAGCCAAGAGACCCAGTACTTC	CASSLAGSGGSQETQYF
TRBD1	TRBV7-9	.	TRBJ2-5	TGTGCCAGCAGCAACTCCGGGACAGGGGGCCAAGAGACCCAGTACTTC	CASSNSGTGGQETQYF
TRBD1	TRBV5-1	.	TRBJ1-1	TGCGCCAGCAGCCCCGGACAGGGTGGGTTGAACACTGAAGCTTTCTTT	CASSPGQGGLNTEAFF
.	TRBV4-1	.	TRBJ1-2	TGCGCCAGCAGCCAAGATCCCATCTCCTATGGCTACACCTTC	CASSQDPISYGYTF
.	TRBV28	.	TRBJ2-3	TGTGCCAGCAGCCCACCCACGGGTAGCACAGATACGCAGTATTTT	CASSPPTGSTDTQYF
TRBD2	TRBV10-2	.	TRBJ2-1	TGCGCCAGCACCTGGGGGGCTAGCGGGTCCTCGGCGAATGAGCAGTTCTTC	CASTWGASGSSANEQFF
.	TRBV5-4	.	TRBJ1-2	TGTGCCAGCAGCCCTGAGGGGGGGGGCTATGGCTACACCTTC	CASSPEGGGYGYTF